Listed here are 30 T cell receptor beta chains from one sample, sequenced in a study of Graves' ophthalmopathy and Graves' hyperthyroidism. RNA transcripts were the source from which TCR beta CDR3 regions were amplified. First-round RT-PCR with HTBI primers preceded a second-round multiplex PCR. TCRdb re-derived calls from the multiplex PCR reads in MiXCR, one entry per CDR3 protein. Of roughly 350,000 distinct CDR3 sequences listed, about a sixth were seen once; the top ten hold roughly 2.6%. The sample comprised peripheral blood. The source of these receptors is an adult woman with stable Graves' hyperthyroidism.

There are many counts of this clonotype. The chain couples TRBV7-8 to TRBJ1-1; weak D call: TRBD1 (6 bases). Germline loops: CDR1 SGHVS, CDR2 FQNEAQ. The CDR3 has 13 residues. Trimming took off 5 bases at V and 4 bases at J, with 11 bases between the two ends. Written as DNA, the CDR3 is TGTGCCAGCAGCGGACAACAGGGCACTGAAGCTTTCTTT. The encoded protein is CASSGQQGTEAFF.

This clonotype has a count of ten or more. This rearrangement joins TRBV7-2 to TRBJ1-2, with 7 bases that match TRBD1. The V gene's germline CDR1 is SGHTA and CDR2 FQGNSA. The CDR3 contains 16 residues. Germline trimming cut 4 bases from V and 4 bases from J; bases unmatched to any gene: 12. The CDR3 nucleotides are TGTGCCAGCAGCTCGACAACAGGGGATTATACCTATGGCTACACCTTC. Residues: CASSSTTGDYTYGYTF.

In regard to this clonotype: This may arise from a read error, as a much more abundant clone is one base away. This sequence joins TRBV6-1 and TRBJ1-5, with 7 bases aligning to TRBD1. This CDR3 is 16 amino acids long. The germline V gene encodes CDR1 MNHNS and CDR2 SASEGT. CDR3 coding DNA: TGTGCCAGCGGCACCGACAGGGTTCGGAGCAATCAGCCCCAGCAGTTT. Translating it yields CASGTDRVRSNQPQQF.

This clonotype was detected only a few times. The rearrangement links TRBV28 to TRBJ2-1; 8 nucleotides match TRBD1. Germline lookup yields CDR1 MDHEN and CDR2 SYDVKM. With 6 bases clipped from V and 4 bases from J, the junction kept 11 bases outside the gene matches. The CDR3 has 16 amino acids. The CDR3 DNA reads TGTGCCAGCAGCTTTAGAACGGACAGGGCATACAATGAGCAGTTCTTC. This gives the protein CASSFRTDRAYNEQFF.

In this sample, this clonotype turned up many times. A junction end diverges from the germline sequence, so it may reflect a read error. V usage is TRBV28 and J usage is TRBJ2-7; D not resolved. Germline CDR1 is MDHEN and CDR2 is SYDVKM. This CDR3 spans 13 amino acids. The CDR3 loop reads CASSLNVGYERYF. CDR3 DNA: TGTGCCAGCAGTTTAAACGTGGGCTACGAGCGGTACTTC. The full variable domain, with the rest looked up from reference TRBV28 and TRBJ2-7, is DVKVTQSSRYLVKRTGEKVFLECVQDMDHENMFWYRQDPGLGLRLIYFSYDVKMKEKGDIPEGYSVSREKKERFSLILESASTNQTSMYLCASSLNVGYERYFGPGTRLTVT.

Many counts were recorded for this clonotype. The V and J genes are TRBV29-1 and TRBJ2-7; D may be TRBD2 (5 bases). There are 13 residues in the CDR3. Germline V gene data show CDR1 as SQVTM and CDR2 as ANQGSEA. The germline V and J ends were trimmed by 0 bases and 7 bases, with 13 bases remaining between them. The CDR3: CSVEDRRGIEQYF. In nucleotides, the CDR3 is TGCAGCGTTGAAGATCGACGGGGTATAGAGCAGTACTTC.

This clonotype showed up many times. The V and J genes are TRBV18 and TRBJ1-1, with no clear D. This CDR3 comprises 14 residues. The V gene's germline CDR1 is KGHSH and CDR2 LQKENI. Trimming removed 2 bases at V and 5 bases at J, with 12 bases between. The CDR3 DNA follows: TGTGCCAGCTCACCAAGTCCTAGTGGGACTGAAGCTTTCTTT. Translation: CASSPSPSGTEAFF. The complete variable domain, with remaining parts taken from reference TRBV18 and TRBJ1-1, reads NAGVMQNPRHLVRRRGQEARLRCSPMKGHSHVYWYRQLPEEGLKFMVYLQKENIIDESGMPKERFSAEFPKEGPSILRIQQVVRGDSAAYFCASSPSPSGTEAFFGQGTRLTVV.

This chain joins TRBV7-8 and TRBJ2-5, with 9 bases identical to TRBD2. V lost 7 bases and J lost 2; bases outside the gene matches: 8. Germline V gene sequence: CDR1 SGHVS, CDR2 FQNEAQ. This CDR3 contains 15 residues. CDR3 bases: TGTGCCAGCATTGCGTCTAGCGGGGAACAAGAGACCCAGTACTTC. Translated, it gives CASIASSGEQETQYF.

This clonotype was detected many times. The gene calls are TRBV28 and TRBJ1-6; unclear D gene. The CDR3 sequence is 16 residues long. V gave up 3 bases and J gave up 7 bases, with 16 bases separating them. Germline CDR1 reads MDHEN; CDR2 reads SYDVKM. The CDR3 loop is CASSFKGLGMNSPLHF. The CDR3 DNA follows: TGTGCCAGCAGTTTTAAAGGGCTTGGGATGAATTCACCCCTCCACTTT.

This clonotype was seen at least ten times. The genes are TRBV20-1 and TRBJ1-1, with TRBD1 matching 10 bases. Germline-derived CDR1 and CDR2 are DFQATT and SNEGSKA (reference sequence). V gave up 0 bases and J gave up 5 bases; unmatched junction bases: 6. This CDR3 contains 15 residues. CDR3 sequence reads: CSAREFDRGRTEAFF. CDR3 nucleotides: TGCAGTGCTAGAGAATTTGACAGGGGGCGGACTGAAGCTTTCTTT.

This clonotype was counted at least ten times. The rearrangement links TRBV28 to TRBJ2-5; D is unclear. CDR3 length: 14 residues. V lost 5 bases, J lost 2 bases, and 12 bases lay in between. The germline CDR1 and CDR2 sequences are MDHEN and SYDVKM. CDR3 bases: TGTGCCAGCAGTCCCCCTGTTAGGCAAGAGACCCAGTACTTC. Protein product: CASSPPVRQETQYF.

This clonotype was seen many times. This chain links TRBV18 with TRBJ2-5, with D tentatively TRBD1 (6 bases). This CDR3 contains 13 residues. The V and J ends lost 4 bases and 2 bases respectively, with 8 bases between them. Germline CDR1 reads KGHSH; CDR2 reads LQKENI. The CDR3 sequence: CASSRDKQETQYF. The DNA for the CDR3 is TGTGCCAGCTCACGGGACAAACAAGAGACCCAGTACTTC.

There are a few counts of this clonotype. This chain uses TRBV20-1 with TRBJ2-5, with D possibly being TRBD1 or TRBD2 (6 bases each). Germline V CDR1 and CDR2: DFQATT, SNEGSKA (reference sequence). This CDR3 has 16 amino acids. The V gene lost 3 bases and the J gene lost 5 bases, with 22 bases spanning the gap. The DNA of the CDR3 is TGCAGTGCTAGTGACTACAGGGTGGGGGGAGAGGAGACCCAGTACTTC. The encoded protein is CSASDYRVGGEETQYF.

The V and J genes are TRBV28 and TRBJ2-7; D call uncertain. CDR1 MDHEN and CDR2 SYDVKM come from the germline V gene. The CDR3 consists of 12 residues. Trimming removed 7 bases at V and 0 bases at J, with 7 bases between. CDR3 bases: TGTGCCAGCAACCCGGGCTCCTACGAGCAGTACTTC. Translation: CASNPGSYEQYF.

This clonotype showed up many times. The V gene is TRBV10-2, the J gene TRBJ1-6; tentatively, D is TRBD1 (5 bases). V lost 7 bases and J 7 bases, leaving 8 bases between the germline ends. There are 12 residues in the CDR3. Germline loops: CDR1 WSHSY, CDR2 SAAADI. CDR3 amino acids: CASKGENSPLHF. The CDR3 nucleotides are TGCGCCAGCAAAGGGGAGAATTCACCCCTCCACTTT.

This clonotype appeared many times. The rearrangement joins TRBV6-1 to TRBJ1-5; D gene unclear. The CDR3 is made up of 15 amino acids. Germline V gives CDR1 MNHNS, CDR2 SASEGT. With 1 base removed from V and 0 bases from J, the gap between germline ends came to 7 bases. The CDR3 loop is CASSEVDPSNQPQHF. Written as DNA, the CDR3 is TGTGCCAGCAGTGAAGTGGACCCTAGCAATCAGCCCCAGCATTTT.

This clonotype showed up many times. The chain links TRBV9 to TRBJ2-2, with D perhaps TRBD1 (6 bases). Germline loops: CDR1 SGDLS, CDR2 YYNGEE. Deletions cut 4 bases from V and 8 bases from J, with 12 bases between. The CDR3 length is 13 residues. The DNA for the CDR3 is TGTGCCAGCAGCAACAGGGTTTGGGGGGAGCTGTTTTTT. Residues: CASSNRVWGELFF. The full variable domain, its missing parts supplied by reference TRBV9 and TRBJ2-2, is DSGVTQTPKHLITATGQRVTLRCSPRSGDLSVYWYQQSLDQGLQFLIQYYNGEERAKGNILERFSAQQFPDLHSELNLSSLELGDSALYFCASSNRVWGELFFGEGSRLTVL.

Many counts were recorded for this clonotype. The chain joins TRBV5-1 to TRBJ1-3, with D uncertain. The V end lost 4 bases, the J end lost 2 bases, and 13 bases lay between the germline ends. The germline V gene has CDR1 SGHRS and CDR2 YFSETQ. This CDR3 comprises 15 residues. CDR3 loop: CASSKRTATGNTIYF. As DNA, the CDR3 is TGCGCCAGCAGCAAAAGGACTGCGACTGGAAACACCATATATTTT.

This clonotype appeared many times. The chain is built from TRBV20-1 and TRBJ1-5, with 9 bases matching TRBD1. The J segment lost 1 base and the V segment lost 0 bases, leaving 4 bases of the junction unmatched. Looked up from germline, CDR1 is DFQATT and CDR2 is SNEGSKA (reference sequence). This CDR3 contains 16 residues. CDR3 in DNA: TGCAGTGCTAGAGATCATGGACAGGGGAGCAATCAGCCCCAGCATTTT. Its translation is CSARDHGQGSNQPQHF.

In its sample, this clonotype was seen many times. The gene calls are TRBV29-1 and TRBJ1-1, with TRBD1 identical over 8 bases. V lost 6 bases, J lost 1 base, and 4 bases stayed unmatched. CDR3 length: 13 amino acids. From germline, CDR1 is SQVTM and CDR2 ANQGSEA. CDR3 sequence (DNA): TGCAGCGTCGCCGGACAGGGGAACACTGAAGCTTTCTTT. This sequence encodes CSVAGQGNTEAFF.

This clonotype was found many times. This chain joins TRBV12-3 or TRBV12-4 and TRBJ2-3; TRBD1 matches 7 bases. After removal of 5 bases from V and 0 bases from J, the junction contained 5 bases not matched to a gene. CDR3 length: 15 residues. The CDR3 sequence is CASSLGQVSTDTQYF. The CDR3 nucleotides are TGTGCCAGCAGTCTCGGACAGGTTAGCACAGATACGCAGTATTTT.

This clonotype was recorded a few times. The rearrangement uses TRBV27 and TRBJ2-3; 12 bases align to TRBD2. The V and J ends lost 5 bases and 0 bases, in that order; junction bases with no gene match: 6. Germline V CDR1 and CDR2: MNHEY, SMNVEV (reference sequence). There are 17 residues in the CDR3. CDR3 sequence: CASSRRTSGTSTDTQYF. The CDR3 DNA sequence: TGTGCCAGCAGTCGAAGGACTAGCGGGACGAGCACAGATACGCAGTATTTT.

At least ten counts were recorded for this clonotype. The chain combines TRBV6-1 with TRBJ2-6; D not certain. V was trimmed by 1 base and J by 4 bases, leaving 8 bases between them. Germline assignment: CDR1 MNHNS and CDR2 SASEGT. CDR3 size: 15 residues. CDR3 sequence (DNA): TGTGCCAGCAGTGAAGGAAGGGCCGGGGCCAACGTCCTGACTTTC. Protein sequence: CASSEGRAGANVLTF.

This clonotype came up many times. V and J are TRBV29-1 and TRBJ2-7; 11 positions match TRBD2. There are 14 residues in the CDR3. V lost 6 bases, J lost 4 bases, and 8 bases stayed unmatched. Germline assignment: CDR1 SQVTM and CDR2 ANQGSEA. The CDR3 spells CSVILAGASYEQYF. The CDR3 region has the DNA TGCAGCGTCATACTAGCGGGAGCTTCGTACGAGCAGTACTTC.

This clonotype occurred many times. The rearrangement joins TRBV20-1 to TRBJ2-7, with D uncertain. In germline, CDR1 is DFQATT, CDR2 SNEGSKA (reference sequence). The CDR3 covers 13 residues. Trimming shortened V by 5 bases and J by 4 bases, and 15 bases separated the two germline ends. The DNA for the CDR3 is TGCAGTGCTGCTCGTTCGGTATCTTACGAGCAGTACTTC. It specifies CSAARSVSYEQYF.

With respect to this clonotype: Germline is not matched at one junction end, which may reflect a read error. The genes are TRBV13 and TRBJ1-1; 7 bases line up with TRBD1. This CDR3 region has 12 residues. Germline CDR1 is PRHDT and CDR2 is FYEKMQ (reference sequence). For the CDR3, the DNA is TGTACCAGCAGCCACAGGGGCCTTGAAGCTTTCTTT. It specifies CTSSHRGLEAFF.

This clonotype has just a few counts. A much larger clone differs from this one at a single base, so this may be a read error. This chain joins TRBV4-1 and TRBJ1-1, with 7 bases matching TRBD1. CDR1 MGHRA and CDR2 YSYEKL come from the germline V gene. V lost 4 bases to trimming and J lost 1 base; unmatched junction nucleotides: 3. The CDR3 is 14 amino acids. The CDR3 loop is CASSRGQKNTEAFF. As DNA, the CDR3 is TGCGCCAGCAGCCGGGGACAGAAGAACACTGAAGCTTTCTTT.

V and J are TRBV6-5 and TRBJ1-2; a weak D match, TRBD1 (6 bases). Trimming stripped 4 bases from V and 8 bases from J, with 17 bases between. The CDR3 has 14 amino acids. CDR1 and CDR2 from the germline V gene are MNHEY and SVGAGI. The CDR3 spells CASSSRDTEGGYTF. The CDR3 DNA sequence: TGTGCCAGCAGTTCTAGGGACACCGAAGGAGGCTACACCTTC.

This clonotype appeared many times. The V and J genes are TRBV20-1 and TRBJ2-7; TRBD1 aligns across 8 bases. This CDR3 region has 15 residues. The junction had 6 bases not matched to a gene; V was cut back by 1 base and J by 1 base. Germline V lookup: CDR1 DFQATT, CDR2 SNEGSKA (reference sequence). DNA of the CDR3: TGCAGTGCTAGAGCAGGGGGCGGTGGGTCCTACGAGCAGTACTTC. It codes for CSARAGGGGSYEQYF.

This clonotype was seen ten or more times. The genes are TRBV10-3 and TRBJ2-7; 9 bases map to TRBD2. Germline-derived CDR1 and CDR2 are ENHRY and SYGVKD. This CDR3 is built from 14 residues. The V gene end was trimmed by 6 bases and the J gene end by 2 bases; junction bases not matched to a gene: 5. CDR3 sequence (DNA): TGTGCCATCAGCCGACTAGCGGTTGCCTACGAGCAGTACTTC. It specifies CAISRLAVAYEQYF.